The clone carrying this T cell receptor beta chain was recorded a few times. Its antigen remains unidentified. The data were taken from a study of T-cell memory formation after mild COVID-19. Findings and limits, study-wide: Those CD4+ clones that contracted were mainly in CM and EM (CD8+ ones in EMRA). Researchers could not confirm that second-wave clones peaking on day 37 targeted SARS-CoV-2.

Researchers used 5'RACE with constant-segment primers to make TCR alpha and TCR beta cDNA libraries that carry sample barcodes and UMIs. TCRdb passed the 5' RACE reads through MiXCR, listing each CDR3 protein once. The sample has a few hundred thousand distinct CDR3 sequences; under 15% are singletons. This receptor was taken from a young man who had mild COVID-19 (a few samples of this study predate the infection). Cell type and time point are not known. Material: PBMCs or a T cell subset sorted from them (not recorded which).

This CDR3 is CASSLLPGMNTEAFF. CDR3 coding DNA: TGCGCCAGCAGCTTGCTCCCGGGGATGAACACTGAAGCTTTCTTT. The chain carries TRBV5-1 and TRBJ1-1; no clear D. With 1 base removed from V and 0 bases from J, the gap between germline ends came to 10 bases. The CDR3 has 15 amino acids. Per germline, CDR1 SGHRS and CDR2 YFSETQ.